The present T cell receptor beta chain was sequenced within a study of CD8 T cells in ankylosing spondylitis. General study results and limits: Characteristic of ankylosing spondylitis blood, it appeared, was a TCR beta motif comprising roughly 8 highly homologous variants. According to the report, clones linked to the disease were significantly enriched in matched synovial fluid samples taken from ankylosing spondylitis patients. Disease-linked clones were found to be CD8+ and relatively rare in peripheral blood.

This clonotype showed up just a few times. Its target is not known. TCRdb reanalysed the 5' RACE reads using MiXCR and keeps one entry per CDR3 protein. The profile shows over 450,000 distinct CDR3 sequences, about an eighth of them singletons. CDR3 size: 19 residues. Germline lookup yields CDR1 MGHRA and CDR2 YSYEKL. V lost 4 bases and J lost 1; bases outside the gene matches: 13. The sequence was obtained from a male donor with ankylosing spondylitis. The specimen sequenced was blood, either unsorted or a sorted T cell fraction (not recorded which). The chain has TRBV4-1 and TRBJ2-1; 10 nucleotides align to TRBD1. In DNA form, the CDR3 reads TGCGCCAGCAGCCGAGCACCCGGGACAGGGGAGTCGTCCTACAATGAGCAGTTCTTC. Its translation is CASSRAPGTGESSYNEQFF.